The 3 T cell receptor beta chains below all came from one sample that was sequenced in a study of tumor-infiltrating lymphocytes in primary liver carcinoma. From unsorted bulk tissue weighing roughly 18-31 mg, DNA and RNA were co-extracted. TCR beta cDNA was made from around 460 ng total RNA with a constant-region primer. TCR beta libraries came from three nested multiplex PCR rounds using slightly modified ARM-PCR. TRBV1-TRBV30 forward primers paired with a C-beta reverse primer were used in the first two PCR rounds, which ran roughly 9 cycles each. TCRdb re-derived calls from the multiplex PCR reads in MiXCR, one entry per CDR3 protein. The data show approximately 110,000 distinct CDR3 sequences, 55% to 65% seen once. Specimen: liver tumor tissue from sampling region 1. As for subset: tumor region T1, superior pole. These receptors came from a woman aged 55-70 years with primary liver carcinoma and hepatitis B virus infection.

In the case of this clonotype: A clone one base away is much larger, so this may be a read error. The chain couples TRBV28 to TRBJ1-2; TRBD1 might be the D (6 bases). Germline lookup yields CDR1 MDHEN and CDR2 SYDVKM. The CDR3 contains 13 residues. V was pared by 11 bases and J by 6 bases, with 19 bases between. CDR3 nucleotide sequence: TGTGCCCGTCGACCCACCCACAGGGATGGCTACACCTTC. Amino acids: CARRPTHRDGYTF.

Judged by abundance, this clonotype is medium-sized. The gene calls are TRBV11-2 and TRBJ2-6, with D possibly being TRBD2 (6 bases). With 5 bases removed from V and 4 bases from J, the gap between germline ends came to 15 bases. The CDR3 consists of 16 residues. Germline-derived CDR1 and CDR2 are SGHAT and FQNNGV. CDR3 coding DNA: TGTGCCAGCAGCCTCCGAGGGACTTCAGGGGCCAACGTCCTGACTTTC. This encodes CASSLRGTSGANVLTF.

The gene calls are TRBV5-6 and TRBJ2-5; 12 bases match TRBD1. The germline gives CDR1 SGHDT, CDR2 YYEEEE. Trimming took 2 bases from V and 4 from J; bases not matched to a gene: 6. This CDR3 is 16 amino acids long. CDR3 bases: TGTGCCAGCAGCTTAACGGGACAGGGGGCCCTAGAGACCCAGTACTTC. Protein product: CASSLTGQGALETQYF.